The 16 T cell receptor beta chains below come from one sample, sequenced in a study of blood T cells in healthy people across ages. Using a J-beta primer mix together with a sample-barcoded 5' primer, a second PCR was run for about 7 to 12 cycles. From the 5' RACE reads, TCRdb called clonotypes with MiXCR, one entry per CDR3 protein. The data contain some 690,000 distinct CDR3 sequences, around a fifth of them singletons. The sequenced sample consisted of blood. The source of these receptors is a man aged 65 to 85 in good health.

This clonotype was counted many times. The V and J genes are TRBV7-6 and TRBJ2-1; D is uncertain. The ends were cut back, 3 bases at V and 6 bases at J, with 9 bases in the middle. Germline V gene data show CDR1 as SGHVS and CDR2 as FNYEAQ. The CDR3 contains 13 residues. DNA of the CDR3: TGTGCCAGCAGCTTTCCGCAGGTCAATGAGCAGTTCTTC. Translated: CASSFPQVNEQFF.

The chain links TRBV20-1 to TRBJ2-3; 7 bases are shared with TRBD1. Germline V gene data show CDR1 as DFQATT and CDR2 as SNEGSKA (reference sequence). CDR3 length: 14 residues. V was clipped by 7 bases and J by 3 bases; unmatched bases: 10. The CDR3 region is CSGTQGSRTDTQYF. CDR3 DNA sequence: TGCAGTGGGACACAGGGGAGTAGAACAGATACGCAGTATTTT.

This clonotype was detected once. The chain joins TRBV29-1 to TRBJ1-2; D possibly corresponds to TRBD1 (5 bases). CDR3 length: 13 amino acids. V lost 2 bases and J lost 4, with 11 bases in between. CDR1 is SQVTM, CDR2 ANQGSEA, per germline. For the CDR3, the DNA is TGCAGCGTTGAAACCCTGAGGGGCTATGGCTACACCTTC. Its translation is CSVETLRGYGYTF.

This clonotype occurred a few times. V and J are TRBV20-1 and TRBJ2-1, with 11 bases that match TRBD2. The V gene's germline CDR1 is DFQATT and CDR2 SNEGSKA (reference sequence). The length of the CDR3 is 15 residues. Trimming cost V 5 bases and J 5 bases; bases outside gene matches: 8. CDR3 DNA sequence: TGCAGTGCTTTCTCCGGGACTAGCGGTGACAATGAGCAGTTCTTC. Translated, it gives CSAFSGTSGDNEQFF.

The J gene is TRBJ2-7, the V gene TRBV7-7, with D possibly matching TRBD1 (5 bases). The J call may be mistaken, given a closer DNA end match to TRBJ2-1. This CDR3 region has 13 residues. Germline V CDR1 and CDR2: SSHAT, FNYEAQ (reference sequence). This CDR3 is CASSFSVAGEQFF. The CDR3 DNA reads as TGTGCCAGCAGCTTCTCGGTCGCAGGGGAGCAGTTCTTC.

This clonotype appeared a few times. The chain joins TRBV6-5 to TRBJ2-4; no firm D call. CDR1 MNHEY and CDR2 SVGAGI come from the germline V gene. The CDR3 loop spans 15 amino acids. V lost 7 bases and J lost 0, with 13 bases in between. CDR3 in amino acids: CASKPNGLAKNIQYF. CDR3 DNA sequence: TGTGCCAGCAAACCAAACGGTCTAGCCAAAAACATTCAGTACTTC.

The chain uses TRBV12-3 or TRBV12-4 and TRBJ1-2, with 8 bases lining up with TRBD1. After removal of 3 bases from V and 4 bases from J, the junction contained 4 bases not matched to a gene. CDR3 size: 14 residues. CDR3 bases: TGTGCCAGCAGTTTTCAGGGGGCTCCCTATGGCTACACCTTC. Protein product: CASSFQGAPYGYTF.

V and J are TRBV28 and TRBJ1-2; D unclear. Germline V gene data show CDR1 as MDHEN and CDR2 as SYDVKM. Trimming removed 7 bases at V and 4 bases at J, with 16 bases between. CDR3 length: 14 amino acids. In nucleotides, the CDR3 is TGTGCCAGCACTGACCCCCCAACTGCCTATGGCTACACCTTC. Its translation is CASTDPPTAYGYTF.

This clonotype was counted once. The chain combines TRBV27 with TRBJ2-3; 9 nucleotides match TRBD1. J was trimmed by 5 bases and V by 2 bases; bases with no gene match: 5. Germline V gene sequence: CDR1 MNHEY, CDR2 SMNVEV (reference sequence). CDR3 length equals 15 residues. The CDR3: CASSLSGTGLDTQYF. CDR3 nucleotide sequence: TGTGCCAGCAGTTTAAGTGGGACAGGGCTAGATACGCAGTATTTT.

V gene TRBV20-1 combines with J gene TRBJ1-1; the D gene is possibly TRBD1 (5 bases). Per germline, CDR1 DFQATT and CDR2 SNEGSKA (reference sequence). The CDR3 sequence is 13 residues long. V lost 5 bases, J lost 1 base, and 11 bases lay in between. The CDR3 DNA sequence: TGCAGTGCTGGGGCGTGGGGGAACACTGAAGCTTTCTTT. The encoded protein is CSAGAWGNTEAFF.

The chain has TRBV7-9 and TRBJ2-1; 9 bases line up with TRBD1. This CDR3 comprises 15 residues. Per the germline V gene, CDR1 is SEHNR and CDR2 is FQNEAQ (reference sequence). V shed 4 bases and J 6 bases; nucleotides not matched to a gene: 7. The CDR3 region has the DNA TGTGCCAGCAGCTCATCGGGACAGGGTTTCAATGAGCAGTTCTTC. It specifies CASSSSGQGFNEQFF.

This rearrangement joins TRBV12-3 or TRBV12-4 to TRBJ1-1; D is ambiguous. V lost 8 bases to trimming and J lost 5 bases, with 15 bases between them. CDR3 length: 13 amino acids. As DNA, the CDR3 is TGTGCCAGCTCTCGGCGGGTAGAGACTGAAGCTTTCTTT. Encoded protein: CASSRRVETEAFF.

This clonotype was found a few times. The V call is TRBV5-1, the J call TRBJ2-1; D is unclear. Germline CDR1 SGHRS, CDR2 YFSETQ. The CDR3 spans 13 residues. Trimming left V 1 base short and J 4 bases short, with 6 bases between. CDR3 sequence (DNA): TGCGCCAGCAGCTTGTTACGTTACAATGAGCAGTTCTTC. Encoded protein: CASSLLRYNEQFF. Full variable domain (rest looked up from reference TRBV5-1 and TRBJ2-1): KAGVTQTPRYLIKTRGQQVTLSCSPISGHRSVSWYQQTPGQGLQFLFEYFSETQRNKGNFPGRFSGRQFSNSRSEMNVSTLELGDSALYLCASSLLRYNEQFFGPGTRLTVL.

V is TRBV5-1 and J is TRBJ2-4; D remains ambiguous. Trimming removed 7 bases at V and 2 bases at J, with 16 bases between. Germline V gene lookup returns CDR1 SGHRS and CDR2 YFSETQ. CDR3 length equals 15 residues. CDR3 sequence (DNA): TGCGCCAGCTCTCCTGACGCACACTCCAAAAACATTCAGTACTTC. This gives the protein CASSPDAHSKNIQYF.

In its sample, this clonotype was seen a few times. V and J are TRBV28 and TRBJ2-5; possible D gene TRBD1, 6 bases. V was trimmed by 10 bases and J by 3 bases, leaving 15 bases between them. The CDR3 loop spans 13 amino acids. CDR1 is MDHEN, CDR2 SYDVKM, per germline. The CDR3: CAIAKPGEETQYF. Written as DNA, the CDR3 is TGTGCCATCGCAAAACCAGGGGAAGAGACCCAGTACTTC.

In this sample, this clonotype turned up a few times. One end of the junction does not line up with germline, which may come from a read error. This rearrangement joins TRBV5-1 to TRBJ2-6, with D possibly called TRBD1 or TRBD2 (5 bases each). The CDR3 sequence is 16 residues long. The V gene's germline CDR1 is SGHRS and CDR2 YFSETQ. The CDR3 sequence is CASSLEAFSGADVLTF. DNA of the CDR3: TGCGCCAGCAGTTTGGAGGCATTCTCTGGGGCCGACGTCCTGACTTTC.